The entry below describes one TCR beta chain. Antigen unknown. These data come from a study of siplizumab effects on memory and regulatory T cells. Study results and limitations: Naive T cell populations appeared to exhibit greater diversity than memory cells and appeared to be major alloresponse contributors. Phenotypic classification as naive or memory proved unattainable for roughly 75-97% of proliferating CD4+ or CD8+ clones.

Sequencing was performed with immunoSEQ multiplex PCR; in TCRdb, only in-frame clones are kept and a portion is missing. The repertoire holds about 97,000 clones, with around 90% as singletons. This sequence was found in a human donor in good health. Sequenced sample: non-Treg CD4+ T cells sorted from blood.

CDR3 in amino acids: CASTPGAGPGNTIYF. The CDR3 coding sequence is TGTGCCAGTACCCCCGGTGCGGGGCCCGGAAACACCATATATTTT. This sequence joins TRBV19 and TRBJ1-3, with D possibly being TRBD1 (5 bases). CDR3 size: 15 residues. The V gene's germline CDR1 is LNHDA and CDR2 SQIVND (reference sequence). Trimming stripped 7 bases from V and 4 bases from J, with 17 bases between.